The clone carrying this TCR beta chain was recorded a few times. What it binds is not known. The junction departs from the called germline gene at one end, perhaps through a read error. The data stem from a study of T-cell reconstitution after alpha-beta-depleted transplantation in children. Unique molecular identifiers were incorporated when the TCRbeta library was constructed. TCRdb itself ran the PCR reads through MiXCR, one entry per CDR3 protein. The table includes around 490,000 distinct CDR3 sequences, 10% to 12% detected once. Study-wide results and caveats: Reported findings indicate that, about two months after transplant, alpha-beta T cells came from several hundred expanded clones, which were derived from non-depleted graft cells. Some patients owed their high day-60 TCRbeta diversity to surviving recipient T cells and thymic progenitors. Newly generated T cells supplied most T-cell counts and diversity one year post-transplant.

This TCR came from a female patient between 2 and 10 years old who had a stem cell transplant for aplastic anemia, so the T cells may come from the graft donor. The sequenced sample was PBMCs, mostly from graft donor cells, obtained 180 days after TCRalphabeta/CD19-depleted stem cell transplant.

The CDR3 here is CASSQNSGGRDF. The CDR3 DNA is TGTGCCAGCAGCCAAAATAGCGGGGGTCGCGATTTT. This sequence joins TRBV3-1 and TRBJ2-3, with 9 bases identical to TRBD2. Looked up from germline, CDR1 is LGHDT and CDR2 is YNNKEL (reference sequence). The CDR3 runs to 12 residues.